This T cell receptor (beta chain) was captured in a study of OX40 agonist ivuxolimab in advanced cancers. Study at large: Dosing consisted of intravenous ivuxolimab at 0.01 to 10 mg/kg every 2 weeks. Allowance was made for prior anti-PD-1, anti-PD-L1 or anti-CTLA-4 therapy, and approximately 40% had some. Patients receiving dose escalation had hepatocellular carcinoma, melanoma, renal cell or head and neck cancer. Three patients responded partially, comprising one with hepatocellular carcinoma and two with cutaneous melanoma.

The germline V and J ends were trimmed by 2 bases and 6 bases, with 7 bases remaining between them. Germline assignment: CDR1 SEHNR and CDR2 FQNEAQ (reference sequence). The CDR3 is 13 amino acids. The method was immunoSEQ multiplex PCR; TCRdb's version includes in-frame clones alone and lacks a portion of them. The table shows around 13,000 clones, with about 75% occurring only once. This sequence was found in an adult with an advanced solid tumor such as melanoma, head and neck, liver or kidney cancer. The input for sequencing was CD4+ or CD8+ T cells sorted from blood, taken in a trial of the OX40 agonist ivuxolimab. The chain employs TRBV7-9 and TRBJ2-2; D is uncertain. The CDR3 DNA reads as TGTGCCAGCAGCTTATTATTCTCCGGGGAGCTGTTTTTT. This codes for CASSLLFSGELFF.